Following are 2 T cell receptor beta chains from one sample sequenced in a study of a mutant IDH1 vaccine in newly diagnosed glioma (dated by TCRdb to about 2021). These receptors have no identified antigens. The library was prepared using the immunoSEQ multiplex PCR assay. Imported from immuneACCESS, the table was reduced by TCRdb to in-frame sequences with V and J called. These copies leave out some clones; in studies compared against another copy, an unresolved V gene accounts for under half, and the cause of the remainder is not known. The sample records some 46,000 clones, 85% to 95% of which are singletons. Of the sample, less than 2.5% is held by the ten largest clones. The time point label of this sample denotes: week 35, safety follow-up. Every vaccine dose consisted of 300 ug of a 20-mer mutant IDH1 peptide in Montanide, administered subcutaneously together with topical imiquimod. Sequencing used PBMCs, obtained from a glioma patient whose treatment included an IDH1 peptide vaccine. Source of these receptors: a man aged 50-60 years with glioma.

The chain links TRBV5-4 to TRBJ1-1; a possible D gene is TRBD1 (5 bases). The germline V gene has CDR1 SGHNT and CDR2 YYREEE (reference sequence). This CDR3 has 13 amino acids. The V gene lost 0 bases and the J gene lost 4 bases, with 7 bases spanning the gap. CDR3 residues: CASSLERGTEAFF. The CDR3 bases are TGTGCCAGCAGCTTGGAAAGGGGCACTGAAGCTTTCTTT.

This clone has a handful of counts. The chain couples TRBV19 to TRBJ2-5; 8 bases are a match to TRBD2. From germline, CDR1 is LNHDA and CDR2 SQIVND (reference sequence). With 11 bases clipped from V and 3 bases from J, the junction kept 14 bases outside the gene matches. This CDR3 has 15 residues. CDR3 sequence reads: CAVSRSGRREETQYF. DNA of the CDR3: TGTGCCGTAAGCAGAAGCGGGAGAAGGGAAGAGACCCAGTACTTC.